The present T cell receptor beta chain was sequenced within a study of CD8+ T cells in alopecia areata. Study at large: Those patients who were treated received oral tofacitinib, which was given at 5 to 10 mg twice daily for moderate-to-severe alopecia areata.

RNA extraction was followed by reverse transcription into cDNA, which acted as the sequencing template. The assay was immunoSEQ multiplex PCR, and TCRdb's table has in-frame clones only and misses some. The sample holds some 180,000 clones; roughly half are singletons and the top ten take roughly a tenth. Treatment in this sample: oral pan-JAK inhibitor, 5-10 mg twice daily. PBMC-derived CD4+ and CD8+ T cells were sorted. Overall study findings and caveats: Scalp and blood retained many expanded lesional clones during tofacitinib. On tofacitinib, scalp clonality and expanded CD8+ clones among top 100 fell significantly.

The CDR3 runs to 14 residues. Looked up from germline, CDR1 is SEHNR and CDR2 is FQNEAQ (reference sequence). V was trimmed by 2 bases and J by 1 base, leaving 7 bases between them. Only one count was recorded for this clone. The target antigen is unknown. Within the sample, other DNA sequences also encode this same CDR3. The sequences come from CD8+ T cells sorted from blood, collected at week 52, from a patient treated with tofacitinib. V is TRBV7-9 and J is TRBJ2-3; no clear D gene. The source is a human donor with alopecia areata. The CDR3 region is CASSLLRGTDTQYF. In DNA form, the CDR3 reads TGTGCCAGCAGCTTACTCCGCGGCACAGATACGCAGTATTTT.